This T cell receptor beta chain was found in a study of T cell changes during pregnancy in multiple sclerosis. V dropped 0 bases and J dropped 4 bases, with 13 bases sitting between them. The CDR3 length is 15 residues. Germline lookup yields CDR1 SGHNT and CDR2 YYREEE (reference sequence). TCRdb's copy holds only in-frame clones and misses some; the assay was immunoSEQ multiplex PCR. This table holds about 50,000 clones, about 93% found once. The chain joins TRBV5-4 to TRBJ1-1, with D tentatively TRBD1 (5 bases). The sequence derives from a female donor with multiple sclerosis, enrolled in a pregnancy study. The sample here was CD4+ T cells from peripheral blood mononuclear cells, taken after pregnancy. As DNA, the CDR3 is TGTGCCAGCAGCTTGGTGGGGGGTGGAGCCACTGAAGCTTTCTTT. Translation: CASSLVGGGATEAFF.